This TCR beta chain emerged from a study of blood T cell repertoires in COVID-19. Study at large: Sites across the United States, Italy and Spain contributed samples from acute and convalescent COVID-19. T cells, B-cell-depleted T cells, or PBMCs supplied cDNA or gDNA.

In the authors' methods: Amplification of reference gene primers provided the estimated nucleated cell counts. This table comes from immunoSEQ multiplex PCR, and its TCRdb copy is limited to in-frame clones, with some not included. V and J calls and clone size are as listed in that table; D and trimming were resolved from the DNA. Counted here are 30,000 to 45,000 clones, roughly 86% occurring once; the ten biggest clones make up around 7%. Trimming took 2 bases from V and 4 from J; bases not matched to a gene: 3. Germline CDR1 reads SGHNT; CDR2 reads YYREEE (reference sequence). The CDR3 length is 15 residues.

The sequence was collected from a human donor in a cohort sampled during active COVID-19. Specimen: peripheral blood. The chain couples TRBV5-4 to TRBJ2-5, with 12 bases matching TRBD2. CDR3 in amino acids: CASSLSSGGAETQYF. In nucleotides, the CDR3 is TGTGCCAGCAGCTTATCTAGCGGGGGGGCAGAGACCCAGTACTTC.